This TCR beta chain was retrieved from a study of neurological immune-mediated disorders. CDR1 and CDR2 (germline): SGHRS, YFSETQ. Losses at the gene ends were 4 bases for V and 4 bases for J; bases not matched to a gene: 10. This CDR3 is built from 17 residues. TCRdb used MiXCR to reprocess the 5' RACE reads, holding one entry per CDR3 protein. The sample has around 49,000 distinct CDR3 sequences; around 13% are singletons. This clonotype was observed many times. As for time point: longitudinal time-point 2. This chain uses TRBV5-1 with TRBJ2-3; 12 bases map to TRBD1. What was sequenced was PBMCs. The receptor comes from a male donor with HTLV-1-associated myelopathy (HAM/TSP). The CDR3 DNA is TGCGCCAGCAGCGCGCCGGGACAGGGGGCAAACCCAGATACGCAGTATTTT. Its translation is CASSAPGQGANPDTQYF.